This TCR beta chain was documented in a study of identical twins. Study-level points and caveats: Insertions were fewer in abundant cord blood beta clonotypes, whereas memory repertoires showed none of this pattern. Out-of-frame alpha sequences shared by twins were enriched for low generation probability.

This clonotype was found many times. Its target is not known. Germline V gene lookup returns CDR1 LGHNA and CDR2 YSLEER. This CDR3 spans 15 amino acids. Germline trimming cut 3 bases from V and 4 bases from J; bases unmatched to any gene: 5. Template switching added a universal primer site; cDNA carried unique molecular identifiers. TCRdb redid the calling of the 5' RACE reads with MiXCR, one entry per CDR3 protein. The sample shows under 300,000 distinct CDR3 sequences, about 12% of them seen only once. These same records also appear under a second study, on yellow fever vaccine responses in identical twins.

The source of this sequence is a woman under 30 in good health. Sequenced input: memory (CD45RO+) T cells sorted from blood. The genes are TRBV4-3 and TRBJ2-3, with 9 bases identical to TRBD1. DNA for the CDR3: TGCGCCAGCAGCCAGGGACAGGGAGAAGCAGATACGCAGTATTTT. Its protein is CASSQGQGEADTQYF.